Listed here are 29 T cell receptor beta chains from one sample, sequenced in a study of T-cell reconstitution after alpha-beta-depleted transplantation in children. Unique molecular identifiers were incorporated into the prepared TCRbeta library. TCRdb processed the PCR reads anew with MiXCR; each CDR3 protein has one entry. The sample yields about 640,000 distinct CDR3 sequences, approximately 13% seen once. Source: PBMCs, mostly from graft donor cells, taken 360 days after TCRalphabeta/CD19-depleted stem cell transplant. The receptors were sampled from a male patient between 10 and 17 years old who had a stem cell transplant for acute myeloid leukemia, so the T cells may come from the graft donor.

This clonotype occurred a few times. The chain has TRBV12-3 or TRBV12-4 and TRBJ2-7, with TRBD2 matching 9 bases. The length of the CDR3 is 15 residues. V was clipped by 0 bases and J by 6 bases; unmatched bases: 6. The DNA of the CDR3 is TGTGCCAGCAGTTTAGCTAGCGGGAGCGTAAGCGAGCAGTACTTC. The encoded protein is CASSLASGSVSEQYF.

In its sample, this clonotype was seen a few times. The chain joins TRBV7-6 to TRBJ2-5; a weak D match, TRBD1 (6 bases). V was clipped by 6 bases and J by 2 bases, with 16 bases between them. The CDR3 is 15 residues long. Per the germline V gene, CDR1 is SGHVS and CDR2 is FNYEAQ. The chain's CDR3 is CASSSSRGHQETQYF. CDR3 nucleotides: TGTGCCAGCAGTTCGTCGAGGGGACATCAAGAGACCCAGTACTTC. The variable domain in full, with the rest retrieved from reference TRBV7-6 and TRBJ2-5, is GAGVSQSPRYKVTKRGQDVALRCDPISGHVSLYWYRQALGQGPEFLTYFNYEAQQDKSGLPNDRFSAERPEGSISTLTIQRTEQRDSAMYRCASSSSRGHQETQYFGPGTRLLVL.

The chain combines TRBV12-3 or TRBV12-4 with TRBJ2-7; possibly TRBD1 or TRBD2 for D (5 bases each). The CDR3 loop spans 14 amino acids. V was trimmed by 3 bases and J by 7 bases, leaving 16 bases between them. CDR3 sequence reads: CASSLRGRSREQYF. Here the CDR3 DNA reads TGTGCCAGCAGTTTGAGGGGACGCAGTCGGGAGCAGTACTTC.

V gene TRBV18 combines with J gene TRBJ2-7; TRBD2 matches at 10 bases. The CDR3 spans 17 residues. In germline, CDR1 is KGHSH, CDR2 LQKENI. Trimming cost V 2 bases and J 2 bases; bases outside gene matches: 9. The CDR3 coding sequence is TGTGCCAGCTCACCAAGTTCTGTGCTAGCGGGGGCCTACGAGCAGTACTTC. This encodes CASSPSSVLAGAYEQYF.

This clonotype was recorded a few times. The V gene is TRBV5-1, the J gene TRBJ2-7; 11 positions agree with TRBD2. CDR3 length: 16 amino acids. V dropped 3 bases and J dropped 5; count of bases not matched to a gene: 10. Germline CDR1 and CDR2: SGHRS and YFSETQ. In DNA form, the CDR3 reads TGCGCCAGCAGCTCCATAGGACTAGCGGGCGGCAACGAGCAGTACTTC. Protein: CASSSIGLAGGNEQYF.

This clonotype came up a few times. The chain uses TRBV19 and TRBJ1-1; D gene uncertain. The CDR3 consists of 12 residues. Germline-derived CDR1 and CDR2 are LNHDA and SQIVND (reference sequence). V was shortened by 2 bases and J by 4 bases, with 5 bases between the two germline ends. The DNA for the CDR3 is TGTGCCAGTAGTATAAGCCTCACTGAAGCTTTCTTT. The encoded protein is CASSISLTEAFF.

The sample holds a few counts of this clonotype. As DNA, the CDR3 is TGTGCCAGCTCTACAACGTGGGACAGGGGTACAGATACGCAGTATTTT. Amino acids: CASSTTWDRGTDTQYF. V usage is TRBV18 and J usage is TRBJ2-3, with 10 bases that match TRBD1. The CDR3 covers 16 residues. CDR1 KGHSH and CDR2 LQKENI come from the germline V gene. The junction had 9 bases not matched to a gene; V was cut back by 6 bases and J by 3 bases.

This clonotype has a handful of counts. The rearrangement uses TRBV5-5 and TRBJ2-2; D may be TRBD1 (6 bases). V lost 3 bases to trimming and J lost 0 bases, with 18 bases between them. Germline V gives CDR1 SGHKS, CDR2 YYEKEE (reference sequence). The CDR3 spans 18 residues. CDR3 amino acids: CASSYRTAIYSNTGELFF. Here the CDR3 DNA reads TGTGCCAGCAGCTATAGGACAGCGATTTATTCGAACACCGGGGAGCTGTTTTTT.

A few counts support this clonotype. The chain employs TRBV4-3 and TRBJ2-4; D call uncertain. Germline CDR1 and CDR2: LGHNA and YSLEER. With 0 bases removed from V and 1 base from J, the gap between germline ends came to 19 bases. This CDR3 contains 19 residues. The CDR3: CASSQDRVGVRFAKNIQYF. Written as DNA, the CDR3 is TGCGCCAGCAGCCAAGATCGGGTAGGCGTAAGATTTGCCAAAAACATTCAGTACTTC.

This clonotype was detected only a few times. The chain joins TRBV6-2 or TRBV6-3 to TRBJ2-1; a weak D match, TRBD1 (6 bases). Trimming pared 6 bases from V and 7 bases from J, leaving 13 bases between. The CDR3 length is 13 residues. Germline loops: CDR1 MNHEY, CDR2 SVGEGT. CDR3 sequence reads: CASSRTQGNEQFF. The CDR3 region has the DNA TGTGCCAGCAGCCGAACCCAGGGGAATGAGCAGTTCTTC.

This clonotype turned up a few times. The rearrangement uses TRBV4-3 and TRBJ2-1; 10 positions match TRBD2. Germline-derived CDR1 and CDR2 are LGHNA and YSLEER. The CDR3 sequence is 18 residues long. The ends lost 3 bases at V and 3 bases at J; junction bases unmatched: 11. Written as DNA, the CDR3 is TGCGCCAGCAGCCACGCCTCAGTGAGACTAGCGGGCTACAATGAGCAGTTCTTC. As protein: CASSHASVRLAGYNEQFF.

This chain uses TRBV27 with TRBJ2-3; 12 nucleotides agree with TRBD2. The CDR3 extends over 16 amino acids. J was trimmed by 4 bases and V by 3 bases; bases with no gene match: 5. Per the germline V gene, CDR1 is MNHEY and CDR2 is SMNVEV (reference sequence). The CDR3 sequence: CASSFGTSGRSDTQYF. In DNA, the CDR3 is TGTGCCAGCAGTTTCGGAACTAGCGGGAGGTCAGATACGCAGTATTTT.

The chain employs TRBV7-2 and TRBJ2-7, with D maybe TRBD1 (6 bases). Between the trimmed V and J ends, which lost 5 bases and 6 bases, there was a span of 17 bases. The CDR3 totals 14 residues. Germline assignment: CDR1 SGHTA and CDR2 FQGNSA. The CDR3 nucleotides are TGTGCCAGCAGCGACCTTTGGGGGCAGATCGAGCAGTACTTC. Translation gives CASSDLWGQIEQYF.

The V and J genes are TRBV10-3 and TRBJ2-1; 12 bases are a match to TRBD1. The CDR3 consists of 16 residues. Trimming at V came to 3 bases and at J to 5 bases, leaving 5 bases not matched to a gene. Per the germline V gene, CDR1 is ENHRY and CDR2 is SYGVKD. The CDR3 DNA is TGTGCCATCAGTGAATGGGGACAGGGGGCCGACAATGAGCAGTTCTTC. It codes for CAISEWGQGADNEQFF.

This clonotype was found many times. The chain is built from TRBV12-3 or TRBV12-4 and TRBJ2-4, with TRBD2 identical over 8 bases. This CDR3 contains 15 residues. V trimming: 0 bases; J trimming: 5 bases; junction bases outside the gene matches: 3. The CDR3 nucleotides read TGTGCCAGCAGTTTAGCCGGGACTAGGCAAAACATTCAGTACTTC. It encodes CASSLAGTRQNIQYF.

The chain joins TRBV6-2 or TRBV6-3 to TRBJ2-1, with 10 bases aligning to TRBD2. The V gene's germline CDR1 is MNHEY and CDR2 SVGEGT. The CDR3 runs 21 residues. Germline trimming cut 0 bases from V and 0 bases from J; bases unmatched to any gene: 14. Written as DNA, the CDR3 is TGTGCCAGCAGTTACTCGAGTCGCGTACTAGCGGGACTGAGCTCCTACAATGAGCAGTTCTTC. Translating it yields CASSYSSRVLAGLSSYNEQFF.

In its sample, this clonotype was seen a few times. This CDR3 is CASSLRASGLQETQYF. Written as DNA, the CDR3 is TGTGCCAGCAGCTTGCGGGCTAGCGGGCTTCAAGAGACCCAGTACTTC. V and J are TRBV11-2 and TRBJ2-5, with 8 bases identical to TRBD2. Germline CDR1 and CDR2: SGHAT and FQNNGV. The V and J ends lost 3 bases and 2 bases, in that order; junction bases with no gene match: 8. CDR3 length equals 16 residues.

This clonotype was seen ten or more times. The rearrangement uses TRBV5-1 and TRBJ2-5; 7 nucleotides align to TRBD1. From germline, CDR1 is SGHRS and CDR2 YFSETQ. Trimming took 3 bases from V and 3 from J; bases not matched to a gene: 5. The CDR3 is 14 residues long. DNA of the CDR3: TGCGCCAGCAGCTCCCGGACAGGAAAAGAGACCCAGTACTTC. Translation gives CASSSRTGKETQYF.

The chain recombines TRBV24-1 with TRBJ2-3; 7 nucleotides agree with TRBD2. V lost 1 base, J lost 2 bases, and 5 bases stayed unmatched. The CDR3 runs 16 residues. Germline assignment: CDR1 KGHDR and CDR2 SFDVKD. CDR3 in DNA: TGTGCCACCAGTGATTTCCCGGCGGGAGCCACAGATACGCAGTATTTT. Translation: CATSDFPAGATDTQYF.

This sequence joins TRBV7-2 and TRBJ2-7, with D possibly being TRBD2 (5 bases). V lost 5 bases and J lost 11, with 22 bases in between. Germline assignment: CDR1 SGHTA and CDR2 FQGNSA. The CDR3 totals 14 residues. The CDR3 bases are TGTGCCAGCAGCGCTTCCGAGGGTCCCTCCCTGGAGTACTTC. This codes for CASSASEGPSLEYF.

V gene TRBV25-1 combines with J gene TRBJ2-2; D is possibly TRBD1 or TRBD2 (5 bases each). Trimming shortened V by 6 bases and J by 4 bases, and 12 bases separated the two germline ends. CDR3 size: 14 residues. Germline CDR1 and CDR2: MGHDK and SYGVNS. In DNA, the CDR3 is TGTGCCAGCAGGGGTTGGGGGAGCACCGGGGAGCTGTTTTTT. Encoded protein: CASRGWGSTGELFF.

The table lists this clonotype with many counts. This chain connects TRBV28 to TRBJ2-1; no definite D call. This CDR3 is built from 17 residues. The germline V gene encodes CDR1 MDHEN and CDR2 SYDVKM. V lost 8 bases to trimming and J lost 7 bases, with 27 bases between them. For the CDR3, the DNA is TGTGCCAGCGAAAGCCCCGAATGGGGTTTATCCGGAAATGAGCAGTTCTTC. It specifies CASESPEWGLSGNEQFF.

This clonotype showed up many times. The chain links TRBV6-1 to TRBJ2-1, with TRBD2 identical over 10 bases. This CDR3 spans 16 amino acids. CDR1 MNHNS and CDR2 SASEGT come from the germline V gene. V was pared by 3 bases and J by 5 bases, with 7 bases of the junction left unmatched. The CDR3 protein is CASSDRRLAGNNEQFF. For the CDR3, the DNA is TGTGCCAGCAGTGACCGCCGACTAGCGGGCAACAATGAGCAGTTCTTC.

This clonotype was recorded a few times. The chain uses TRBV7-2 and TRBJ1-5; weak D call: TRBD1 (5 bases). With 1 base removed from V and 4 bases from J, the gap between germline ends came to 8 bases. The CDR3 runs 14 residues. The germline V gene has CDR1 SGHTA and CDR2 FQGNSA. CDR3 bases: TGTGCCAGCAGCTTAGGGACATTTAATCAGCCCCAGCATTTT. Encoded protein: CASSLGTFNQPQHF.

This clonotype showed up many times. This chain connects TRBV18 to TRBJ2-3, with a tentative D call TRBD2 (5 bases). CDR3 length equals 11 residues. V was clipped by 6 bases and J by 6 bases, with 7 bases between them. Germline V lookup: CDR1 KGHSH, CDR2 LQKENI. The CDR3, as DNA: TGTGCCAGCTCTGGGGAGGATACGCAGTATTTT. Translation: CASSGEDTQYF.

This clonotype was observed a handful of times. The chain employs TRBV7-9 and TRBJ1-2, with D perhaps matching TRBD1 (5 bases). The CDR3 is 13 amino acids. V lost 5 bases to trimming and J lost 5 bases, with 12 bases between them. CDR1 and CDR2 (germline): SEHNR, FQNEAQ (reference sequence). CDR3 loop: CASSHRDGYGYTF. The CDR3 bases are TGTGCCAGCAGCCACCGGGACGGATATGGCTACACCTTC.

The chain couples TRBV5-1 to TRBJ2-6; TRBD1 matches 7 bases. The CDR3 is made up of 17 amino acids. Germline V CDR1 and CDR2: SGHRS, YFSETQ. With 3 bases clipped from V and 0 bases from J, the junction kept 6 bases outside the gene matches. Here the CDR3 reads CASSSYTGASGANVLTF. The CDR3 coding sequence is TGCGCCAGCAGCTCCTATACAGGGGCCTCTGGGGCCAACGTCCTGACTTTC. Based on the CDR3 plus reference TRBV5-1 and TRBJ2-6, the full variable domain is KAGVTQTPRYLIKTRGQQVTLSCSPISGHRSVSWYQQTPGQGLQFLFEYFSETQRNKGNFPGRFSGRQFSNSRSEMNVSTLELGDSALYLCASSSYTGASGANVLTFGAGSRLTVL.

This clonotype was seen only a few times. The V call is TRBV29-1, the J call TRBJ2-1; TRBD2 matches at 13 bases. Germline CDR1 reads SQVTM; CDR2 reads ANQGSEA. This CDR3 is built from 15 residues. J gave up 3 bases and V 5 bases, and 4 bases lay outside the gene matches. CDR3 in amino acids: CSVHGLAGDYNEQFF. CDR3 nucleotides: TGCAGCGTTCACGGACTAGCGGGAGACTACAATGAGCAGTTCTTC.

The DNA of the CDR3 is TGCAGCGCCCGGGACCAGTCTAACTATGGCTACACCTTC. Translated, it gives CSARDQSNYGYTF. V gene TRBV29-1 combines with J gene TRBJ1-2; weak D call: TRBD1 (5 bases). Trimming removed 7 bases from V and 0 bases from J, with 12 bases in between. Germline values: CDR1 SQVTM, CDR2 ANQGSEA. This CDR3 region has 13 residues.